The TCR beta chain under discussion was sequenced for a study of blood T cells in healthy people across ages. A few counts support this clonotype. The antigen remains undetermined. Sample-barcoded 5' priming and a J-beta primer mix drove a second PCR of about 7 to 11 cycles. A tag from a template-switch adaptor with 12 random nucleotides marked each cDNA molecule. TCRdb re-analysed the 5' RACE reads in MiXCR, keeping a single row per CDR3 protein. Of under 2 million distinct CDR3 sequences in the sample, 34% were seen once. Germline lookup yields CDR1 MNHEY and CDR2 SVGEGT. This CDR3 contains 14 residues. V gave up 2 bases and J gave up 6 bases, with 14 bases separating them. Points from the study as a whole: Investigators viewed diversity estimates from one million T cells as underestimates, the study reported. In older individuals, TCR beta diversity per million T cells was lower, falling roughly linearly with age.

The sequence was obtained from a woman in her 30s in good health. V is TRBV6-2 or TRBV6-3 and J is TRBJ2-7, with D perhaps matching TRBD1 (6 bases). Input material: blood. CDR3 nucleotides: TGTGCCAGCAGTTACCATACAGGGTTAGGCGAGCAGTACTTC. Translating it yields CASSYHTGLGEQYF.